This record looks at one T cell receptor (beta chain) sequence and its context. Unique molecular identifiers were used to barcode this TCRbeta library. TCRdb ran MiXCR on the PCR reads and lists one entry per CDR3 protein. The table records some 200,000 distinct CDR3 sequences, approximately 10% of them present only once. CDR1 MNHEY and CDR2 SVGEGT come from the germline V gene. Germline trimming cut 7 bases from V and 4 bases from J; bases unmatched to any gene: 23. The CDR3 contains 19 residues. These data come from a study of T-cell reconstitution after alpha-beta-depleted transplantation in children.

V is TRBV6-2 or TRBV6-3 and J is TRBJ2-7; 9 bases are shared with TRBD2. Sequences were derived from PBMCs, sampled before TCRalphabeta/CD19-depleted stem cell transplant. The sequence was obtained from a child under two years old with acute myeloid leukemia, due to receive a stem cell transplant. The CDR3 loop reads CASKYSGLARPFGTYEQYF. CDR3 coding DNA: TGTGCCAGCAAATACAGCGGACTAGCGCGACCATTCGGGACATACGAGCAGTACTTC.